Reported below is one T cell receptor (beta chain). Its antigen is as yet unknown. The entry originates in a study of cytomegalovirus exposure and HLA in healthy donors. The study's findings and limits: Most TCR sequences were uncommon, yet certain public TCRs appeared in many donors.

This CDR3 is 13 amino acids long. V was trimmed by 3 bases and J by 4 bases, leaving 7 bases between them. Germline V gene data show CDR1 as LNHNV and CDR2 as YYDKDF (reference sequence). A roughly 120-subject validation cohort, separate from the approximately 720-subject first cohort, supplied the donors. The data were produced by immunoSEQ multiplex PCR, yet TCRdb's version contains in-frame clones alone and is incomplete. The sample has approximately 120,000 clones, 94% seen once. The rearrangement links TRBV15 to TRBJ2-1, with a weak D call TRBD2 (5 bases). This TCR came from a woman aged 18-29 years in good health and CMV-seronegative. Sequences were obtained from PBMCs. In DNA form, the CDR3 reads TGTGCCACCAGCAGCGGGATGTACAATGAGCAGTTCTTC. It yields the protein CATSSGMYNEQFF.